The subject of this entry is one T cell receptor beta chain. No antigen is known for it. This specimen belongs to a study of blood T cells in healthy people across ages. Broader study findings: Older individuals had lower TCR beta diversity per million T cells (the decline was roughly linear). Versus aged donors, long-lived donors had higher diversity and more naive CD4+ cells. There was no known CMV status for donors, so expanded clonotype changes were possibly confounded.

Peripheral blood from each donor was collected in a volume of about 9.9 milliliters. Primers used in a second PCR of about 6 to 11 cycles were a sample-barcoded 5' primer and a J-beta primer mix. TCRdb used MiXCR to reprocess the 5' RACE reads, holding one entry per CDR3 protein. This table has roughly 1.9 million distinct CDR3 sequences, about 39% appearing once. CDR3 length: 16 amino acids. The ends lost 5 bases at V and 6 bases at J; junction bases unmatched: 12. The TCR originated in a human donor in good health. Sequencing was done on a sample of blood. The chain is built from TRBV12-3 or TRBV12-4 and TRBJ2-1, with 8 bases aligning to TRBD2. CDR3 protein: CASSLSSGGPSNEQFF. The CDR3, as DNA: TGTGCCAGCAGTCTCAGCAGCGGGGGACCCTCCAATGAGCAGTTCTTC.